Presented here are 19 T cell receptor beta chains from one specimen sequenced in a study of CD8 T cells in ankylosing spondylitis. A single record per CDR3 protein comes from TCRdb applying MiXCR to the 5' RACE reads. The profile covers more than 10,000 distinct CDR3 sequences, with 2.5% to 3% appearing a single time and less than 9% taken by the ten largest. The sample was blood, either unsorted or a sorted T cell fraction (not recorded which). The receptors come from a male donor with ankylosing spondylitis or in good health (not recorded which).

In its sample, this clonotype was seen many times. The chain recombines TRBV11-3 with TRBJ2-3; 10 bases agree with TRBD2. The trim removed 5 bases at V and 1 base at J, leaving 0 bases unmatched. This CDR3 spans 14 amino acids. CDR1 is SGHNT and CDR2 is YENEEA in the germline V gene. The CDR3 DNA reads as TGTGCCAGCAGCCTAGCGGGGGGCACAGATACGCAGTATTTT. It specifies CASSLAGGTDTQYF.

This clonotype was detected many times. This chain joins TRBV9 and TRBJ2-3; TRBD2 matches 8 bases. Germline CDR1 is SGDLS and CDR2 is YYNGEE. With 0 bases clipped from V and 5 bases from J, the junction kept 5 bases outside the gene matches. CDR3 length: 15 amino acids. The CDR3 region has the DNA TGTGCCAGCAGCGTAGTCGGGAGGGCCGGAGATACGCAGTATTTT. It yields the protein CASSVVGRAGDTQYF.

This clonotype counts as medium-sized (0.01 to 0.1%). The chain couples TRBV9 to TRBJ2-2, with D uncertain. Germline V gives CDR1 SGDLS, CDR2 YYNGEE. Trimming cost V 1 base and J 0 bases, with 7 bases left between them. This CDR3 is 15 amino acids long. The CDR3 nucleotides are TGTGCCAGCAGCGTACTGGGCACGAACACCGGGGAGCTGTTTTTT. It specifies CASSVLGTNTGELFF.

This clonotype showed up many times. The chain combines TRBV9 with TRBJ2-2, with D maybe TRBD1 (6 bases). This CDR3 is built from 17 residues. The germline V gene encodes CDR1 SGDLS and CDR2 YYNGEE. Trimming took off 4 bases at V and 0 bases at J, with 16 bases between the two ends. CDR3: CASSLRQAATNTGELFF. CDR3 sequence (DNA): TGTGCCAGCAGCTTAAGACAGGCTGCTACGAACACCGGGGAGCTGTTTTTT.

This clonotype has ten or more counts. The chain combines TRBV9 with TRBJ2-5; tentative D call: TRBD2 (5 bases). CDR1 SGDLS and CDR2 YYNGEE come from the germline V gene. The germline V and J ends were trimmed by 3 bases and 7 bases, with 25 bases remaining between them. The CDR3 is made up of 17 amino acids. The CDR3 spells CASSGEGQIGLTGTQYF. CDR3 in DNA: TGTGCCAGCAGCGGAGAGGGCCAAATAGGACTCACTGGGACCCAGTACTTC.

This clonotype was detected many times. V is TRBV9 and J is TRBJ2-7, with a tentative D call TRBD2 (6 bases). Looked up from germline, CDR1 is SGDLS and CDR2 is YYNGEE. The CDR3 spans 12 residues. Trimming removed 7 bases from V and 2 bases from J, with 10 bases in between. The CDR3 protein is CASGGTPYEQYF. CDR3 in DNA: TGTGCCAGCGGGGGGACGCCCTACGAGCAGTACTTC.

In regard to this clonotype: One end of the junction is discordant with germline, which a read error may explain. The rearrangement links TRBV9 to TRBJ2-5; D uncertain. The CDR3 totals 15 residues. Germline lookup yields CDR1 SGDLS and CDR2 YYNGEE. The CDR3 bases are TGTGCCAGCAGCGTGGAACAGCGCTTCGGAGAGACTCAGTACTTC. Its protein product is CASSVEQRFGETQYF.

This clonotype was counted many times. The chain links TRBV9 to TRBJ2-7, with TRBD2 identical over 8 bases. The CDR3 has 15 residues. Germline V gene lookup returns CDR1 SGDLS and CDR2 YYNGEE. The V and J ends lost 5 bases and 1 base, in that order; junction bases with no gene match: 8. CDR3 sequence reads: CASSAGRDFSYEQYF. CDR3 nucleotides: TGTGCCAGCAGTGCCGGGAGGGATTTTTCCTACGAGCAGTACTTC.

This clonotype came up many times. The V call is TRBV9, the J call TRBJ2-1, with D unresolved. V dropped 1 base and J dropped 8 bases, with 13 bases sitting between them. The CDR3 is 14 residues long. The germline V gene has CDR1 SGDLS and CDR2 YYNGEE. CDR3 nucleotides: TGTGCCAGCAGCGTAAACACGGCCGCGGATGAGCAGTTCTTC. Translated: CASSVNTAADEQFF.

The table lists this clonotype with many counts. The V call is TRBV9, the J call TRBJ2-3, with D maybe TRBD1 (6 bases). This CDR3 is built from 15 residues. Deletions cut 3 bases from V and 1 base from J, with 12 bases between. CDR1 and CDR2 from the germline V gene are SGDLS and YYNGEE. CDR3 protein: CASSAQGRRTDTQYF. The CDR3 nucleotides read TGTGCCAGCAGCGCACAGGGTAGGCGCACAGATACGCAGTATTTT.

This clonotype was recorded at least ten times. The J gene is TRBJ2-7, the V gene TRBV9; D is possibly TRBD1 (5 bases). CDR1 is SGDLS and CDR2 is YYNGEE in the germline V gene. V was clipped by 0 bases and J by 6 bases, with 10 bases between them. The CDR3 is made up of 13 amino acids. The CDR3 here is CASSVASQGEQYF. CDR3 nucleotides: TGTGCCAGCAGCGTAGCGTCTCAGGGCGAGCAGTACTTC.

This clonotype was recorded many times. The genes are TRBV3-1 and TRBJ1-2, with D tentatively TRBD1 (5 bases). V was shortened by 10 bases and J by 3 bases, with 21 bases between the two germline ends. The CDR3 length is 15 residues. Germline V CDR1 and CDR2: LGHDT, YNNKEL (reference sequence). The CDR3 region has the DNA TGTGCCACTACGTTTGGGCAATCGGGGGACTATGGCTACACCTTC. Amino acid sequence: CATTFGQSGDYGYTF.

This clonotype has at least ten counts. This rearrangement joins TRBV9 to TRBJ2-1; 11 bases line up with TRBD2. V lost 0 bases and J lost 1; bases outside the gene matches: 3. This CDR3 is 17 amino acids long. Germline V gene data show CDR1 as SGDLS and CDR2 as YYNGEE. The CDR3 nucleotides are TGTGCCAGCAGCGTAGGGACTAGCGGGCGGTCCTACAATGAGCAGTTCTTC. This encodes CASSVGTSGRSYNEQFF.

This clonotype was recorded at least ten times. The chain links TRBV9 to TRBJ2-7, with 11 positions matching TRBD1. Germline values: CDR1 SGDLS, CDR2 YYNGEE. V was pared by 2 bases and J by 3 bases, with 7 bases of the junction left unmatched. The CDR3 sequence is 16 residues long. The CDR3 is CASSVDGTGGRYEQYF. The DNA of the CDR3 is TGTGCCAGCAGCGTTGACGGGACAGGGGGTCGCTACGAGCAGTACTTC.

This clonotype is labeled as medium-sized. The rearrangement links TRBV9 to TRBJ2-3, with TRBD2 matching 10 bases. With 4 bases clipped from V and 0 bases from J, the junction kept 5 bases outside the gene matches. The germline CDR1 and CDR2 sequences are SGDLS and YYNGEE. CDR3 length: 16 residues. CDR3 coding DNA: TGTGCCAGCAGCCCCCGGACTAGCGGAAGCACAGATACGCAGTATTTT. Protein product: CASSPRTSGSTDTQYF.

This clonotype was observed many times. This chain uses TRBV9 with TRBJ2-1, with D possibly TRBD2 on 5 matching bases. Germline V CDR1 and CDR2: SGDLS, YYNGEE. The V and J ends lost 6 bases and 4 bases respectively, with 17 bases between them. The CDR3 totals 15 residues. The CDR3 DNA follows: TGTGCCAGCACCTTAGACTCGGGGATATACAATGAGCAGTTCTTC. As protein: CASTLDSGIYNEQFF.

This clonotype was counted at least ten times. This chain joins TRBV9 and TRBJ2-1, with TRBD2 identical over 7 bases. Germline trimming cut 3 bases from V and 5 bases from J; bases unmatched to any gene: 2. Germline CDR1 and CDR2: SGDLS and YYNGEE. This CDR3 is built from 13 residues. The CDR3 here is CASSALADNEQFF. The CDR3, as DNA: TGTGCCAGCAGCGCCCTAGCGGACAATGAGCAGTTCTTC. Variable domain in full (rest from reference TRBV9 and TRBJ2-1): DSGVTQTPKHLITATGQRVTLRCSPRSGDLSVYWYQQSLDQGLQFLIQYYNGEERAKGNILERFSAQQFPDLHSELNLSSLELGDSALYFCASSALADNEQFFGPGTRLTVL.

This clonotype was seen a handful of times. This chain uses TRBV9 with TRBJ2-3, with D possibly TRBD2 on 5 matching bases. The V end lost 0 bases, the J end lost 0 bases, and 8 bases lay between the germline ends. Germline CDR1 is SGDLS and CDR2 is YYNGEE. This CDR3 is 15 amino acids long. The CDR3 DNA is TGTGCCAGCAGCGTAGGGCGACTAAGCACAGATACGCAGTATTTT. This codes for CASSVGRLSTDTQYF. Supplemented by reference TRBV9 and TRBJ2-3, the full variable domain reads DSGVTQTPKHLITATGQRVTLRCSPRSGDLSVYWYQQSLDQGLQFLIQYYNGEERAKGNILERFSAQQFPDLHSELNLSSLELGDSALYFCASSVGRLSTDTQYFGPGTRLTVL.

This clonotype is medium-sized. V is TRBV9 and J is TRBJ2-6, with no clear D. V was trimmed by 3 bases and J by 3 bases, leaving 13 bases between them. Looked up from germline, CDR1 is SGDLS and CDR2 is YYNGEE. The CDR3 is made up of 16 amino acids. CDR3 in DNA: TGTGCCAGCAGCGGAGTGGGGTGGGTTGGGGCCAACGTCCTGACTTTC. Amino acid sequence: CASSGVGWVGANVLTF.